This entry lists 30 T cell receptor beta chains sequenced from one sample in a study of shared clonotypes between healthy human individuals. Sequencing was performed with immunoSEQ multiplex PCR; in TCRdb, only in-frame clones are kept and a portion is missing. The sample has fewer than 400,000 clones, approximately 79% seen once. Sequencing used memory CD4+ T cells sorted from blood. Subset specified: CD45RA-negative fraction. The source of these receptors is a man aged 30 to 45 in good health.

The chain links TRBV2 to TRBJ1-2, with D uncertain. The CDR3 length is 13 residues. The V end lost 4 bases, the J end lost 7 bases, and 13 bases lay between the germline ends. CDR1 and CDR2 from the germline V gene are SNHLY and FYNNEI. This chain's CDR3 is CASSVGGKGGYTF. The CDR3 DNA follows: TGTGCCAGCAGTGTTGGAGGGAAAGGTGGCTACACCTTC.

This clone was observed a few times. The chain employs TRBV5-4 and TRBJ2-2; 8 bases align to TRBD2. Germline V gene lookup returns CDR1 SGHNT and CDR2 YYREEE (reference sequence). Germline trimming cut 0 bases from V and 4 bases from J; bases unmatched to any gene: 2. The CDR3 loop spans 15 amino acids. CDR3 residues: CASSLGSGATGELFF. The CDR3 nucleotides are TGTGCCAGCAGCTTGGGTAGCGGGGCCACCGGGGAGCTGTTTTTT.

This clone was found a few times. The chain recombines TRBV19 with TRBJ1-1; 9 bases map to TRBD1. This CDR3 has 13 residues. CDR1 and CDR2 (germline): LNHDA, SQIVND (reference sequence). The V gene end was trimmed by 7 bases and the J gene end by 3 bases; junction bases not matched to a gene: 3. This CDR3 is CASIQGAYTEAFF. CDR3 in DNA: TGTGCCAGTATACAGGGGGCGTACACTGAAGCTTTCTTT.

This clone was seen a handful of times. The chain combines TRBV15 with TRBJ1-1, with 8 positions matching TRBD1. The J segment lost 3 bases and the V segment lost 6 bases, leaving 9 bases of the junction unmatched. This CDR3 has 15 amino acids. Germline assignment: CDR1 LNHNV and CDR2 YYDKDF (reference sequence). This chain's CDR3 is CATRTDRGRYTEAFF. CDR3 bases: TGTGCCACCAGGACTGACAGGGGTCGATACACTGAAGCTTTCTTT.

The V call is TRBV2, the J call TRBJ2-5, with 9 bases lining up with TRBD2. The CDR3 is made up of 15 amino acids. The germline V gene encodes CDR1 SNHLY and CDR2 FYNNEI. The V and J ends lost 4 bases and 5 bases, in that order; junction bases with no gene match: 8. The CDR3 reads CASSGIAGVSETQYF. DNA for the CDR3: TGTGCCAGCAGTGGTATAGCGGGAGTGTCGGAGACCCAGTACTTC.

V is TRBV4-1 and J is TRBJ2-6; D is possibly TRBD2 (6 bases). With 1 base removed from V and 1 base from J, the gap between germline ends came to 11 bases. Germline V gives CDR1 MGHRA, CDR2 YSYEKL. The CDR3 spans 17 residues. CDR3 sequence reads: CASSQVDGGSGANVLTF. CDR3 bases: TGCGCCAGCAGCCAAGTGGATGGGGGGTCTGGGGCCAACGTCCTGACTTTC.

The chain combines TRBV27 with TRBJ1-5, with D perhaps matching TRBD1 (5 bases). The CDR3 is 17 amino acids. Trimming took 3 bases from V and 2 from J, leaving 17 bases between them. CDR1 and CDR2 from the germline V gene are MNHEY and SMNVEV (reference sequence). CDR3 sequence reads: CASSFETATTRNQPQHF. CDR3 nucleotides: TGTGCCAGCAGTTTTGAGACAGCAACCACTCGCAATCAGCCCCAGCATTTT.

In DNA, the CDR3 is TGTGCCAGCAGCCAATTTATCACCAGGGATGAAAAACTGTTTTTT. This translates into CASSQFITRDEKLFF. This chain links TRBV14 with TRBJ1-4; TRBD1 might be the D (5 bases). Trimming removed 2 bases from V and 6 bases from J, with 13 bases in between. Germline lookup yields CDR1 SGHDN and CDR2 FVKESK. The CDR3 is 15 amino acids. Drawing the rest from reference TRBV14 and TRBJ1-4, the complete variable domain is EAGVTQFPSHSVIEKGQTVTLRCDPISGHDNLYWYRRVMGKEIKFLLHFVKESKQDESGMPNNRFLAERTGGTYSTLKVQPAELEDSGVYFCASSQFITRDEKLFFGSGTQLSVL.

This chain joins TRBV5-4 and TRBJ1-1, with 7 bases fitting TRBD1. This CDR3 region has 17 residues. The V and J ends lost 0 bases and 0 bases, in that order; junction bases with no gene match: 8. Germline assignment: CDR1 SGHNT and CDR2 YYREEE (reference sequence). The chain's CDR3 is CASSLDRGGGMNTEAFF. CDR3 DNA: TGTGCCAGCAGCTTGGACAGGGGAGGAGGGATGAACACTGAAGCTTTCTTT.

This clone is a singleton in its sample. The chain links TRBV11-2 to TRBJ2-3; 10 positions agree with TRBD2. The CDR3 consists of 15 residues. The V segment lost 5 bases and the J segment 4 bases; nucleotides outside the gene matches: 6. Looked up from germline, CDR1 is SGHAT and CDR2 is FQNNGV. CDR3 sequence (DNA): TGTGCCAGCAGCCAGCGGGAGGGAGGCGCAGATACGCAGTATTTT. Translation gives CASSQREGGADTQYF.

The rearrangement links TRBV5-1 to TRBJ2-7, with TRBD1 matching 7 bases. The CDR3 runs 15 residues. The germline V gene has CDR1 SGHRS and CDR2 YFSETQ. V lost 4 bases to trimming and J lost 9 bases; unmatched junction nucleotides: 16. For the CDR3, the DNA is TGCGCCAGCAGCCTTGGGGATGGACAGGTACGAAGGCAGTACTTC. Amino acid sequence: CASSLGDGQVRRQYF.

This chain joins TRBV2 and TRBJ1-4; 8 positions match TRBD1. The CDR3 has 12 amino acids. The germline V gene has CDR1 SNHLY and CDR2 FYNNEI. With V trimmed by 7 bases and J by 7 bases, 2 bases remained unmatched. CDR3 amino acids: CASTGTGEKLFF. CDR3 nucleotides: TGTGCCAGCACGGGGACAGGTGAAAAACTGTTTTTT.

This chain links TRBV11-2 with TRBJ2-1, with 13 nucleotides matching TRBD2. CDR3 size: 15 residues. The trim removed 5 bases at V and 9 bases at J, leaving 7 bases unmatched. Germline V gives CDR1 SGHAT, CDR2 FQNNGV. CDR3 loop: CASSLGTSGTSEQFF. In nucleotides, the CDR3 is TGTGCCAGCAGCCTGGGGACTAGCGGGACGAGTGAGCAGTTCTTC.

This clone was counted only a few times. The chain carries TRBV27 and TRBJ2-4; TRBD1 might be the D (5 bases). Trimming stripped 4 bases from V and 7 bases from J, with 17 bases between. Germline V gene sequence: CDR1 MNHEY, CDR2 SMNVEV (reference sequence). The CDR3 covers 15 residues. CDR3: CASSWRPPPGNIQYF. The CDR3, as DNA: TGTGCCAGCAGTTGGAGACCCCCGCCAGGGAACATTCAGTACTTC.

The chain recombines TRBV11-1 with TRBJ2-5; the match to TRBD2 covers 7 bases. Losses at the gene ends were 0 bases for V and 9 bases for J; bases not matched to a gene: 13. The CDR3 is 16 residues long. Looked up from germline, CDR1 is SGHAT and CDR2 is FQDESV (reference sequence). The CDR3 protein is CASSLATSGGTWPQYF. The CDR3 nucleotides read TGTGCCAGCAGCTTAGCTACGTCCGGGGGGACCTGGCCCCAGTACTTC.

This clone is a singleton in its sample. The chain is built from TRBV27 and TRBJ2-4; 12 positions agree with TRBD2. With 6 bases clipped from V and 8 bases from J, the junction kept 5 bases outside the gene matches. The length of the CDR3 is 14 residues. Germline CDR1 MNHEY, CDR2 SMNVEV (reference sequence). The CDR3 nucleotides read TGTGCCAGCAGCCCGACTAGCGGGAGTCACATTCAGTACTTC. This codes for CASSPTSGSHIQYF.

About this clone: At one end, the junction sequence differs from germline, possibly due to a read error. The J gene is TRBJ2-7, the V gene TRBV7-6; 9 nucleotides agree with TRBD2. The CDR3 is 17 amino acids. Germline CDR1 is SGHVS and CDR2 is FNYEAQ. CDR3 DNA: TGTGCCAGCAGCCTAGCCACCCCCTCCGGGACTAGCTTCGAGCAGTACTTC. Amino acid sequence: CASSLATPSGTSFEQYF.

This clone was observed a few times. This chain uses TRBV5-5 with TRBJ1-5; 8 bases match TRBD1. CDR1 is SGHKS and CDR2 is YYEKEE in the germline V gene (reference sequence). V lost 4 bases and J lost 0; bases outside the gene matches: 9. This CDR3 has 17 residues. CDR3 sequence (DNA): TGTGCCAGCAGCACCCAAGGGACAGGCATTAGCAATCAGCCCCAGCATTTT. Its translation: CASSTQGTGISNQPQHF.

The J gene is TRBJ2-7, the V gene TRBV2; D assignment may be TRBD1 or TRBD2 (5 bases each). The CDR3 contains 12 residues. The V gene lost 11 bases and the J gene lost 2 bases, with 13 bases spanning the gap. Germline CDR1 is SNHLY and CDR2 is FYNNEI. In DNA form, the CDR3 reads TGTGCCGGTAGCCGGGGCGCCTACGAGCAGTACTTC. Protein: CAGSRGAYEQYF.

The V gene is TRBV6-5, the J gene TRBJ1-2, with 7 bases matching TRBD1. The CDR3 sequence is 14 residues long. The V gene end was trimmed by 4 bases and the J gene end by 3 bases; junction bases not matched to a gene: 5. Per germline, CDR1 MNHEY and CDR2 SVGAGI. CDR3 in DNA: TGTGCCAGCAGTTCTTCAGGGGGTCACTATGGCTACACCTTC. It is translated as CASSSSGGHYGYTF.

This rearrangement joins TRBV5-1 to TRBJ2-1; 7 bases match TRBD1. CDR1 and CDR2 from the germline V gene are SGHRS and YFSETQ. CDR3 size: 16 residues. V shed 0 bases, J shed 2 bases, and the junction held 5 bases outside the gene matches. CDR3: CASSLAFDRAYNEQFF. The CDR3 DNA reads TGCGCCAGCAGCTTGGCCTTTGACAGGGCCTACAATGAGCAGTTCTTC.

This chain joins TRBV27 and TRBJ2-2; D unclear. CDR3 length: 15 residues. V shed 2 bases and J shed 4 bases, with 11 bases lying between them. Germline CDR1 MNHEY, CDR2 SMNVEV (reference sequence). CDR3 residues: CASSLVGRVTGELFF. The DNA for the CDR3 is TGTGCCAGCAGTTTAGTAGGGCGAGTCACCGGGGAGCTGTTTTTT.

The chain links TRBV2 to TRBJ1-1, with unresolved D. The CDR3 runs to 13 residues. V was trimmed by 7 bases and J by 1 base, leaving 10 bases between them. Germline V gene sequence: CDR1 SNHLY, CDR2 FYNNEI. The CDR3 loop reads CASTVERNTEAFF. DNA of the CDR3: TGTGCCAGCACGGTCGAAAGGAACACTGAAGCTTTCTTT.

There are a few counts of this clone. The CDR3 loop reads CSVEDFSGGTDTQYF. CDR3 bases: TGCAGCGTTGAAGATTTTTCAGGGGGAACGGATACGCAGTATTTT. The rearrangement uses TRBV29-1 and TRBJ2-3, with TRBD1 matching 7 bases. Germline trimming cut 0 bases from V and 6 bases from J; bases unmatched to any gene: 9. The germline V gene has CDR1 SQVTM and CDR2 ANQGSEA. The length of the CDR3 is 15 residues.

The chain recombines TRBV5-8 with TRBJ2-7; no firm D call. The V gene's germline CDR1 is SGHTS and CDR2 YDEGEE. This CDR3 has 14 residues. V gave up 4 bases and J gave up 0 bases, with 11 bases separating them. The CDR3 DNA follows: TGTGCCAGCAGCCCGCGACGGTCCTCCTACGAGCAGTACTTC. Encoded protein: CASSPRRSSYEQYF.

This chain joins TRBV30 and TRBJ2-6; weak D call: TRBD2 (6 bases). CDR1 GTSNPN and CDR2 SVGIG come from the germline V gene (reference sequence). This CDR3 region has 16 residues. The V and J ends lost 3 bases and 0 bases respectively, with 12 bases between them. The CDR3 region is CAWRGGPNSGANVLTF. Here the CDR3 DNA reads TGTGCCTGGAGGGGGGGACCCAACTCTGGGGCCAACGTCCTGACTTTC.

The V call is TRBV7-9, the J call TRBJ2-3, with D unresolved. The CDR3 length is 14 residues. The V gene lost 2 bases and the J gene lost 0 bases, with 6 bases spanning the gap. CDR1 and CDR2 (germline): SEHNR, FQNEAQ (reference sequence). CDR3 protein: CASSLSLSTDTQYF. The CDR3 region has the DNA TGTGCCAGCAGCTTAAGCTTGAGCACAGATACGCAGTATTTT.

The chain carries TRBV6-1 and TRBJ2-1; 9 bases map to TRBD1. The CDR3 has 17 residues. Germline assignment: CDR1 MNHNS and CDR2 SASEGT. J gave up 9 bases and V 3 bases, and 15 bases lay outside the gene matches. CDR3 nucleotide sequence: TGTGCCAGCAGTGATCCTGTAGTACAGGGGGCTCTCGGTGAGCAGTTCTTC. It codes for CASSDPVVQGALGEQFF.

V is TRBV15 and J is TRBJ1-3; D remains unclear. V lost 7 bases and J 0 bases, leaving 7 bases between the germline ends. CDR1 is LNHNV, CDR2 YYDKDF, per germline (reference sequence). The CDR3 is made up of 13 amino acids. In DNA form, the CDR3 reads TGTGCCACCACCCCCGGCTCTGGAAACACCATATATTTT. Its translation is CATTPGSGNTIYF.

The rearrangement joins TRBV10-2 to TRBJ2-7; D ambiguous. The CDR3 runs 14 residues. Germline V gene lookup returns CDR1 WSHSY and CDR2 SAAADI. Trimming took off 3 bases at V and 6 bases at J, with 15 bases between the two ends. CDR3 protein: CASSDIVLRFEQYF. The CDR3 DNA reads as TGCGCCAGCAGTGACATCGTGCTACGTTTCGAGCAGTACTTC.